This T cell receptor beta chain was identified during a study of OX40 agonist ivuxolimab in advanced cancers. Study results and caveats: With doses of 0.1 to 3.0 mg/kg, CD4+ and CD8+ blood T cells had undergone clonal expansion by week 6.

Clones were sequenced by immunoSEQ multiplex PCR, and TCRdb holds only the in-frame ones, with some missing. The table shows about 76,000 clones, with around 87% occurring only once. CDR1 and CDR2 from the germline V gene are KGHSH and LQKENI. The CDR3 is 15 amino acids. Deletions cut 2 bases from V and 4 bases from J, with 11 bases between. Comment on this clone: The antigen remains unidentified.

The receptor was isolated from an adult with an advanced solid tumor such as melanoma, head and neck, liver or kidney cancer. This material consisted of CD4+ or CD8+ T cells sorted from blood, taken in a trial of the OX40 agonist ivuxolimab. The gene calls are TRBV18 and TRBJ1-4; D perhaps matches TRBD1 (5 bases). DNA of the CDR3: TGTGCCAGCTCACCAGGGGCGGAGGGTAATGAAAAACTGTTTTTT. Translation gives CASSPGAEGNEKLFF.